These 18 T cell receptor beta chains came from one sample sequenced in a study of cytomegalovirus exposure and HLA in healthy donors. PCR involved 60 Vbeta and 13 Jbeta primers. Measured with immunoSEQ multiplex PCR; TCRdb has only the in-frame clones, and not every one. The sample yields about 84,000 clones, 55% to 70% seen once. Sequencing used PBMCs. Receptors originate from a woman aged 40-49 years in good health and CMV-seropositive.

The CDR3 DNA follows: TGTGCCAGCAGTGGGACAGCCCCTAATCAGCCCCAGCATTTT. Encoded protein: CASSGTAPNQPQHF. The V call is TRBV2, the J call TRBJ1-5; D may be TRBD1 (6 bases). V lost 4 bases to trimming and J lost 4 bases, with 11 bases between them. The length of the CDR3 is 14 residues. Germline-derived CDR1 and CDR2 are SNHLY and FYNNEI.

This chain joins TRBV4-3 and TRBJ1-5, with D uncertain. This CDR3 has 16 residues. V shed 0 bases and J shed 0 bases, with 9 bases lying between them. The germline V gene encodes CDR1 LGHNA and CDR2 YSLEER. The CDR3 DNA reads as TGCGCCAGCAGCCAAGATCGCTCGGGTAGCAATCAGCCCCAGCATTTT. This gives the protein CASSQDRSGSNQPQHF.

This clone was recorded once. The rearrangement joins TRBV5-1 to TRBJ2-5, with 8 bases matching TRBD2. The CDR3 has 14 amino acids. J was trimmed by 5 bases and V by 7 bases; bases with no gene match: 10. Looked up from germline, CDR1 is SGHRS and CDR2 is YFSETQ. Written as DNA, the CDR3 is TGCGCCAGCGGGCCGGGAGGGCCGTTGGAGACCCAGTACTTC. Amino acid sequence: CASGPGGPLETQYF. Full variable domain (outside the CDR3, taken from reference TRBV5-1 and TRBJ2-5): KAGVTQTPRYLIKTRGQQVTLSCSPISGHRSVSWYQQTPGQGLQFLFEYFSETQRNKGNFPGRFSGRQFSNSRSEMNVSTLELGDSALYLCASGPGGPLETQYFGPGTRLLVL.

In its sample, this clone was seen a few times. The CDR3, as DNA: TGTGCCAGCAGTTTAGGGACAGGGGGACCCTACGAGCAGTACTTC. Translated, it gives CASSLGTGGPYEQYF. The chain couples TRBV6-5 to TRBJ2-7; 11 nucleotides agree with TRBD1. J was trimmed by 2 bases and V by 4 bases; bases with no gene match: 4. CDR3 length: 15 residues. The germline CDR1 and CDR2 sequences are MNHEY and SVGAGI.

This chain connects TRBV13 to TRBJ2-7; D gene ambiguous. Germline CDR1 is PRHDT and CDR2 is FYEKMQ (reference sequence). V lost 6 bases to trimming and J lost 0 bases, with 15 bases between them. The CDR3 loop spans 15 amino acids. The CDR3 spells CASSSHDFLSYEQYF. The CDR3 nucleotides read TGTGCCAGCAGTTCTCACGACTTCCTCTCCTACGAGCAGTACTTC.

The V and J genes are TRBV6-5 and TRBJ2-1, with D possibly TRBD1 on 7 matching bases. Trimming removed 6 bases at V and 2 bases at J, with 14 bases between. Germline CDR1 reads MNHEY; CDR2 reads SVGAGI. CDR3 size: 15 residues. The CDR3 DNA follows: TGTGCCAGCAGAGCAGGGGGGAGCCCCTACAATGAGCAGTTCTTC. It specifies CASRAGGSPYNEQFF.

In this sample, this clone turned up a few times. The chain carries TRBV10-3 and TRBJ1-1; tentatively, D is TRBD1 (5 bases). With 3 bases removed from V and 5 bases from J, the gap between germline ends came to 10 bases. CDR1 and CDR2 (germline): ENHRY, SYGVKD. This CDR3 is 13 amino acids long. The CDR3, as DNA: TGTGCCATCAGTGACAGGGTTGGGACTGAAGCTTTCTTT. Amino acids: CAISDRVGTEAFF.

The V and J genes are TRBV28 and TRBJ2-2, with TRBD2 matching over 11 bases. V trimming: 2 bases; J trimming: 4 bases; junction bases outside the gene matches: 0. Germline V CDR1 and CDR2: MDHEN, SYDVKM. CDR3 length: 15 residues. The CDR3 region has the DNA TGTGCCAGCAGTTTACTAGCGGGAGGCACCGGGGAGCTGTTTTTT. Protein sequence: CASSLLAGGTGELFF.

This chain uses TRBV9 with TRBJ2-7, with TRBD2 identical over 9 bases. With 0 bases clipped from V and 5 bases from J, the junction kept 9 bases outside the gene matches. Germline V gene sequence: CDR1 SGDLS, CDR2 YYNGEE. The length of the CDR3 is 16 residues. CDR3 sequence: CASSVGSGRSGNEQYF. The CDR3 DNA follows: TGTGCCAGCAGCGTAGGTAGCGGGAGATCTGGAAACGAGCAGTACTTC.

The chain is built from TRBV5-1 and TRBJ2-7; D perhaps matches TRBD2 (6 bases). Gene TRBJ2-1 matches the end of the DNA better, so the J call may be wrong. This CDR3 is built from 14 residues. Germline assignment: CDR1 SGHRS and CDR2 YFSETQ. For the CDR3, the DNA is TGCGCCAGCAGCTTTTTCCGGGGGAGCCATGAGCAGTTCTTC. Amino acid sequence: CASSFFRGSHEQFF.

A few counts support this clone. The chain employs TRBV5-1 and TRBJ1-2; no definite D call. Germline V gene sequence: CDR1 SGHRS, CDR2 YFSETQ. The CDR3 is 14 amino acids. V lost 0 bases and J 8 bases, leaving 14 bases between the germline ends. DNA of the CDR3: TGCGCCAGCAGCTTGGGAGACAAAAATGGGGGCTACACCTTC. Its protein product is CASSLGDKNGGYTF. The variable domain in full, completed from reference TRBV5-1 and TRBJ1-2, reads KAGVTQTPRYLIKTRGQQVTLSCSPISGHRSVSWYQQTPGQGLQFLFEYFSETQRNKGNFPGRFSGRQFSNSRSEMNVSTLELGDSALYLCASSLGDKNGGYTFGSGTRLTVV.

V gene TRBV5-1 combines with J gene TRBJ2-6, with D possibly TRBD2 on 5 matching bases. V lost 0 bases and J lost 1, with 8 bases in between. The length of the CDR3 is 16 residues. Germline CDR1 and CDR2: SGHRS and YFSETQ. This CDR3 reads CASSLDGGSGANVLTF. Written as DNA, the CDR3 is TGCGCCAGCAGCTTGGACGGAGGTTCTGGGGCCAACGTCCTGACTTTC.

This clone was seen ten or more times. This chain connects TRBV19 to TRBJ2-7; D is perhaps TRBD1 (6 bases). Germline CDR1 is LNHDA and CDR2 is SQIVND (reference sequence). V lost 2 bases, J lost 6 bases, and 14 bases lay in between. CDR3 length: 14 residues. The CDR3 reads CASSISIQGGEQYF. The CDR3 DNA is TGTGCCAGTAGTATATCCATACAGGGCGGCGAGCAGTACTTC. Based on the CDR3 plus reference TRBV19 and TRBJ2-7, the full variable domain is DGGITQSPKYLFRKEGQNVTLSCEQNLNHDAMYWYRQDPGQGLRLIYYSQIVNDFQKGDIAEGYSVSREKKESFPLTVTSAQKNPTAFYLCASSISIQGGEQYFGPGTRLTVT.

The CDR3, as DNA: TGTGCCAGCAGTTACTCCCAGGGCCCCTCTGGAAACACCATATATTTT. This encodes CASSYSQGPSGNTIYF. The chain combines TRBV6-5 with TRBJ1-3; tentative D call: TRBD1 (5 bases). Germline loops: CDR1 MNHEY, CDR2 SVGAGI. The CDR3 is made up of 16 amino acids. Trimming stripped 0 bases from V and 0 bases from J, with 9 bases between.

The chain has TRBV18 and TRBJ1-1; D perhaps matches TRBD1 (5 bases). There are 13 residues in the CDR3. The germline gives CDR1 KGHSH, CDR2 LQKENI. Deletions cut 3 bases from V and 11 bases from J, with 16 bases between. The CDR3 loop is CASSPGPGREAFF. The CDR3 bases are TGTGCCAGCTCACCGGGTCCGGGACGGGAGGCTTTCTTT.

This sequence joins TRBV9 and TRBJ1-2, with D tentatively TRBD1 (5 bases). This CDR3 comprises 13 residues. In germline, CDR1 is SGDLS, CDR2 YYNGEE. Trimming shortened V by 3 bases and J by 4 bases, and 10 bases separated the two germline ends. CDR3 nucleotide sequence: TGTGCCAGCAGCGGCGACAGCTTCTATGGCTACACCTTC. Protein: CASSGDSFYGYTF.

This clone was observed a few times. The CDR3: CASSQQGDSLAKNIQYF. The CDR3, as DNA: TGTGCCAGCAGCCAACAAGGGGACAGCCTAGCCAAAAACATTCAGTACTTC. The chain is built from TRBV4-2 and TRBJ2-4; 7 nucleotides agree with TRBD1. CDR1 LGHNA and CDR2 YNFKEQ come from the germline V gene. Trimming at V came to 2 bases and at J to 0 bases, leaving 7 bases not matched to a gene. The CDR3 spans 17 residues.

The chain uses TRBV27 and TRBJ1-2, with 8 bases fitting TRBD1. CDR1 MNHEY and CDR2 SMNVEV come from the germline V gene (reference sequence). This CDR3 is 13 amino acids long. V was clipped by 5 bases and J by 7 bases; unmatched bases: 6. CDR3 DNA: TGTGCCAGCAGTCCGGACAGGGCAGGTGGCTACACCTTC. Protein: CASSPDRAGGYTF.